Listed below are T cell receptor beta chains from one sample, sequenced in a study of beta chain features in type 1 diabetes. Produced via immunoSEQ multiplex PCR; TCRdb's table is partial and in-frame only. The repertoire holds about 15,000 clones, with 70% to 80% as singletons. Sequencing was carried out using stem cell memory CD4+ T cells from blood. The receptors shown here come from a woman between 18 and 29 years old with type 1 diabetes. CDR3s include the opening cysteine and the closing phenylalanine or tryptophan. The order of the fields is D gene, clone size, J gene, V gene, CDR3 protein, CDR3 DNA. A D gene is named only where the DNA matches it firmly. A clone size is listed for some rows: how often the clone was seen (once, few, many), or a class if it is expanded.

>-|-|TRBJ1-1|TRBV5-5
CASSYHRDRNTEAFF
TGTGCCAGCAGCTACCACAGGGACCGGAACACTGAAGCTTTCTTT
>TRBD1|-|TRBJ1-1|TRBV15
CATSRGIAGTGRTEAFF
TGTGCCACCAGCAGAGGAATTGCCGGGACAGGGCGGACTGAAGCTTTCTTT
>-|-|TRBJ1-5|TRBV28
CASSSPYLSREPQHF
TGTGCCAGCAGCTCCCCGTACCTATCGAGGGAGCCCCAGCATTTT
>-|once|TRBJ1-4|TRBV2
CASRFAAEDEKLFF
TGTGCCAGCAGGTTCGCAGCGGAGGATGAAAAACTGTTTTTT
>-|-|TRBJ2-7|TRBV10-3
CAISELTYEQYF
TGTGCCATCAGTGAGTTAACCTACGAGCAGTACTTC
>TRBD2|-|TRBJ2-2|TRBV29-1
CSVDSSGGELFF
TGCAGCGTTGACTCTAGCGGCGGGGAGCTGTTTTTT
>-|-|TRBJ1-1|TRBV5-1
CASSWGGLNTEAFF
TGCGCCAGCAGCTGGGGGGGGCTTAACACTGAAGCTTTCTTT
>-|once|TRBJ1-2|TRBV5-5
CASSLLGKGYTF
TGTGCCAGCAGCTTGCTCGGGAAGGGCTACACCTTC
>TRBD2|-|TRBJ2-4|TRBV19
CASSPDREVNIQYF
TGTGCCAGTAGCCCTGATCGGGAGGTAAACATTCAGTACTTC
>TRBD1|-|TRBJ2-2|TRBV4-3
CASSQDPQGAGNTGELFF
TGCGCCAGCAGCCAAGATCCCCAGGGGGCAGGGAACACCGGGGAGCTGTTTTTT
>-|-|TRBJ1-4|TRBV28
CASMSRGEKLFF
TGTGCCAGCATGTCTAGGGGGGAAAAACTGTTTTTT
>-|-|TRBJ1-5|TRBV2
CASSARGNQPQHF
TGTGCCAGCAGTGCCCGGGGGAATCAGCCCCAGCATTTT
>-|few|TRBJ1-3|TRBV28
CASRSSGNTIYF
TGTGCCAGTAGGAGCTCTGGAAACACCATATATTTT
>TRBD2|few|TRBJ2-1|TRBV11-2
CASSLVTGGTYNEQFF
TGTGCCAGCAGCTTAGTGACGGGGGGGACCTACAATGAGCAGTTCTTC
>TRBD1|-|TRBJ2-7|TRBV27
CASSLGQGRYEQYF
TGTGCCAGCAGTTTAGGACAGGGGAGGTACGAGCAGTACTTC
>TRBD1|-|TRBJ1-1|TRBV2
CASRADRGPTEAFF
TGTGCCAGCAGAGCCGACAGGGGTCCCACTGAAGCTTTCTTT
>TRBD1|-|TRBJ1-1|TRBV10-3
CAISPGTGLGDTEAFF
TGTGCCATAAGTCCCGGGACAGGGTTAGGGGACACTGAAGCTTTCTTT
>-|-|TRBJ2-5|TRBV7-9
CASSPSGETQYF
TGTGCCAGCAGCCCCAGCGGGGAGACCCAGTACTTC
>-|-|TRBJ2-3|TRBV27
CASRIGTGALTDTQYF
TGTGCCAGCAGAATTGGAACTGGGGCCCTCACAGATACGCAGTATTTT
>TRBD2|-|TRBJ2-3|TRBV9
CASSPGTSGRDSTDTQYF
TGTGCCAGCAGCCCAGGGACTAGCGGGAGGGATAGCACAGATACGCAGTATTTT
>TRBD2|few|TRBJ2-1|TRBV5-1
CASSLTSGGQYNEQFF
TGCGCCAGCAGCTTGACTAGCGGGGGACAGTACAATGAGCAGTTCTTC
>-|-|TRBJ1-2|TRBV7-2
CASSLGPGSNYGYTF
TGTGCCAGCAGCTTAGGTCCAGGCTCTAACTATGGCTACACCTTC
>TRBD2|few|TRBJ2-3|TRBV27
CASSLRIGLAGFTDTQYF
TGTGCCAGCAGTTTGCGGATTGGACTAGCGGGATTCACAGATACGCAGTATTTT